These T cell receptor beta chains were read from a single sample in a study of cytomegalovirus exposure and HLA in healthy donors. Profiled with immunoSEQ multiplex PCR; TCRdb holds only in-frame clones, not every one. The sample lists some 140,000 clones; approximately 80% were seen once. The specimen sequenced was PBMCs. The receptors here all came from a man in his thirties or forties in good health and CMV-seropositive. Both conserved end residues are part of each CDR3. The D gene is left open where the match is weak. Clone size is not always given. Where it is, it says once, few, many or a class for expanded clones.

CASTGQLNTEAFF | TGTGCCAGCACGGGACAGCTGAACACTGAAGCTTTCTTT | TRBD1 | TRBJ1-1 | TRBV2 | .
CASRLSGNSYNEQFF | TGTGCCAGCAGGTTAAGCGGGAATTCCTACAATGAGCAGTTCTTC | TRBD2 | TRBJ2-1 | TRBV6-1 | .
CASRNDRASGNTIYF | TGTGCCAGCAGAAACGACAGGGCCTCTGGAAACACCATATATTTT | TRBD1 | TRBJ1-3 | TRBV2 | .
CASSQSGIGYNEQFF | TGTGCCAGCAGCCAAAGCGGGATAGGGTACAATGAGCAGTTCTTC | TRBD2 | TRBJ2-1 | TRBV9 | .
CASSPDGLAEAYEQYF | TGCGCCAGCAGCCCAGACGGGCTAGCGGAAGCCTACGAGCAGTACTTC | TRBD2 | TRBJ2-7 | TRBV5-1 | .
CASRELAANTGELFF | TGTGCCAGCAGGGAACTAGCGGCGAACACCGGGGAGCTGTTTTTT | TRBD2 | TRBJ2-2 | TRBV2 | .
CATQVLPLNTGELFF | TGTGCCACCCAAGTCCTACCCCTGAACACCGGGGAGCTGTTTTTT | . | TRBJ2-2 | TRBV6-6 | .
CASSPPPRSYEQYF | TGTGCCAGCTCACCACCCCCCAGGTCCTACGAGCAGTACTTC | . | TRBJ2-7 | TRBV18 | .
CASRGPGTGNTEAFF | TGTGCCAGCAGAGGTCCCGGGACAGGGAACACTGAAGCTTTCTTT | TRBD1 | TRBJ1-1 | TRBV2 | .
CASSQGAGQGKETQYF | TGTGCCAGCAGCCAAGGAGCCGGACAGGGGAAAGAGACCCAGTACTTC | TRBD1 | TRBJ2-5 | TRBV4-2 | .
CASSLGQANTEAFF | TGTGCCAGCAGCCTCGGACAGGCGAACACTGAAGCTTTCTTT | TRBD1 | TRBJ1-1 | TRBV7-9 | .
CASSFGGARYEQYF | TGTGCCAGCAGCTTTGGGGGGGCGAGGTACGAGCAGTACTTC | . | TRBJ2-7 | TRBV5-8 | .
CASSQRETTYEQYF | TGTGCCAGCAGTCAACGGGAGACTACCTACGAGCAGTACTTC | . | TRBJ2-7 | TRBV6-1 | .
CASSTGLDEQYF | TGCGCCAGCAGCACAGGGCTCGACGAGCAGTACTTC | . | TRBJ2-7 | TRBV5-1 | .
CASSSYGETQYF | TGTGCTAGCAGCTCTTACGGAGAGACCCAGTACTTC | . | TRBJ2-5 | TRBV7-7 | .
CASSLGYIYEQYF | TGTGCCAGCAGCTTAGGGTACATCTACGAGCAGTACTTC | . | TRBJ2-7 | TRBV7-2 | .
CASSAGTGDGYTF | TGTGCCAGCAGCGCCGGGACAGGGGATGGCTACACCTTC | TRBD1 | TRBJ1-2 | TRBV9 | .
CASSDRQGYGYTF | TGTGCCAGCAGTGATCGACAGGGTTATGGCTACACCTTC | TRBD1 | TRBJ1-2 | TRBV2 | .
CASRYRGSFREQYF | TGTGCTAGCAGGTACAGGGGGAGTTTTAGGGAGCAGTACTTC | TRBD1 | TRBJ2-7 | TRBV7-7 | .
CASSSSGRTRNEQFF | TGTGCCAGCAGCTCTAGCGGGAGGACCCGCAATGAGCAGTTCTTC | TRBD2 | TRBJ2-1 | TRBV5-4 | once
CASSPNQGFAYEQYF | TGTGCCAGCTCACCAAACCAGGGGTTTGCCTACGAGCAGTACTTC | . | TRBJ2-7 | TRBV18 | .
CASRSLRGNEQFF | TGTGCCAGCAGATCCCTGAGGGGGAATGAGCAGTTCTTC | . | TRBJ2-1 | TRBV28 | .
CASSQGLAGGADTQYF | TGTGCCAGCAGCCAAGGACTAGCGGGAGGGGCGGATACGCAGTATTTT | TRBD2 | TRBJ2-3 | TRBV7-3 | .
CASSSAGTATYEQYF | TGTGCCAGCAGCTCGGCAGGGACAGCGACCTACGAGCAGTACTTC | TRBD1 | TRBJ2-7 | TRBV7-2 | .
CASSSGGSFYEQYF | TGTGCCAGCAGCTCCGGCGGGAGTTTCTACGAGCAGTACTTC | TRBD2 | TRBJ2-7 | TRBV7-2 | once
CASSPQGGDTEAFF | TGTGCCAGCTCACCACAGGGAGGAGACACTGAAGCTTTCTTT | . | TRBJ1-1 | TRBV18 | .
CASSRTGFSISNQPQHF | TGTGCCAGCAGTCGGACAGGGTTTTCTATTAGCAATCAGCCCCAGCATTTT | TRBD1 | TRBJ1-5 | TRBV27 | .
CASSPFSGTLTAGQYF | TGTGCCAGCAGCCCGTTTTCCGGGACTTTAACCGCGGGGCAGTACTTC | . | TRBJ2-7 | TRBV11-2 | .
CASSRGYAGGTEAFF | TGTGCCAGCAGCCGGGGATACGCCGGGGGCACTGAAGCTTTCTTT | . | TRBJ1-1 | TRBV4-2 | .
CASSLGRDYNEQFF | TGTGCCAGCAGCTTAGGGCGGGATTACAATGAGCAGTTCTTC | . | TRBJ2-1 | TRBV7-9 | .
CASTYSGSSYNEQFF | TGTGCCAGCACTTACAGCGGAAGCTCCTACAATGAGCAGTTCTTC | . | TRBJ2-1 | TRBV6-6 | .
CASSLQQNYGYTF | TGTGCCAGCAGTTTGCAACAGAACTATGGCTACACCTTC | . | TRBJ1-2 | TRBV28 | .
CASSLFGGPAYEQYF | TGTGCTAGCAGCTTATTCGGGGGGCCAGCCTACGAGCAGTACTTC | . | TRBJ2-7 | TRBV7-7 | .
CTSSPLLPLAGEDAGELFF | TGCACCAGCAGCCCCCTACTCCCCCTAGCGGGAGAAGACGCCGGGGAGCTGTTTTTT | . | TRBJ2-2 | TRBV1 | .
CAISAGTELREQYF | TGTGCCATCAGCGCCGGGACAGAACTACGTGAGCAGTACTTC | TRBD1 | TRBJ2-7 | TRBV10-3 | .
CASSLDLGLAFF | TGTGCCAGCAGCTTAGACTTGGGACTGGCTTTCTTT | . | TRBJ1-1 | TRBV7-9 | .
CATSRTTTGYTDTQYF | TGTGCCACCAGCAGGACAACAACAGGCTACACAGATACGCAGTATTTT | . | TRBJ2-3 | TRBV15 | .
CASSFTGTGGNEQFF | TGCGCCAGCAGCTTTACCGGGACAGGGGGAAATGAGCAGTTCTTC | TRBD1 | TRBJ2-1 | TRBV5-1 | .
CASSSRHFGGYEQYF | TGCGCCAGCAGCTCCCGACACTTCGGGGGCTACGAGCAGTACTTC | . | TRBJ2-7 | TRBV4-1 | .
CASSARGRNTEAFF | TGTGCCAGCAGTGCTAGGGGGAGGAACACTGAAGCTTTCTTT | . | TRBJ1-1 | TRBV2 | .
CASSHGLAGGTGETQYF | TGTGCCAGCAGCCATGGACTAGCGGGAGGGACAGGCGAGACCCAGTACTTC | TRBD2 | TRBJ2-5 | TRBV5-4 | .
CASSSQGGDTGELFF | TGTGCCAGTAGTAGTCAGGGAGGGGATACCGGGGAGCTGTTTTTT | TRBD2 | TRBJ2-2 | TRBV19 | .
CATGRDVDPQETQYF | TGTGCCACCGGCAGAGATGTAGATCCACAAGAGACCCAGTACTTC | . | TRBJ2-5 | TRBV15 | .
CASSLPSTDTQYF | TGTGCCAGCAGCTTACCTAGCACAGATACGCAGTATTTT | . | TRBJ2-3 | TRBV11-2 | .
CASSRPGTGSEAFF | TGTGCCAGCAGCCGGCCCGGGACAGGATCTGAAGCTTTCTTT | TRBD1 | TRBJ1-1 | TRBV5-4 | .
CASSLEWTGNQPQHF | TGTGCCAGCAGCTTAGAGTGGACAGGAAATCAGCCCCAGCATTTT | TRBD1 | TRBJ1-5 | TRBV7-2 | .
CASSLGLIQGAGETQYF | TGCGCCAGCAGCTTGGGGCTTATACAGGGGGCGGGAGAGACCCAGTACTTC | TRBD1 | TRBJ2-5 | TRBV5-1 | .
CSVDPSGRGTQYF | TGCAGCGTTGACCCTAGCGGGAGAGGTACGCAGTATTTT | TRBD2 | TRBJ2-3 | TRBV29-1 | .
CASTPQIEGAYEQYF | TGTGCCAGCACCCCCCAAATAGAGGGGGCCTACGAGCAGTACTTC | . | TRBJ2-7 | TRBV28 | .
CASRAGVPSGETQYF | TGTGCCAGCAGAGCGGGAGTACCCTCCGGGGAGACCCAGTACTTC | TRBD2 | TRBJ2-5 | TRBV2 | .
CASSARASGRRGTYEQYF | TGTGCCAGCAGTGCGAGGGCTAGCGGGAGAAGGGGAACCTACGAGCAGTACTTC | TRBD2 | TRBJ2-7 | TRBV2 | .
CASSLARETGELFF | TGTGCTAGCAGCTTAGCACGGGAAACCGGGGAGCTGTTTTTT | . | TRBJ2-2 | TRBV7-7 | .
CATSTRTAGANVLTF | TGTGCCACCAGCACCCGGACTGCTGGGGCCAACGTCCTGACTTTC | . | TRBJ2-6 | TRBV15 | once
CASSSHVRADTQYF | TGTGCCAGCAGTTCCCATGTCCGGGCAGATACGCAGTATTTT | . | TRBJ2-3 | TRBV6-5 | .
CAWSLRDRASGGYTF | TGTGCCTGGAGTCTAAGGGACAGGGCGTCTGGTGGCTACACCTTC | TRBD1 | TRBJ1-2 | TRBV30 | .
CASSKGLASSYEQYF | TGTGCCAGCAGCAAGGGACTAGCGAGCTCCTACGAGCAGTACTTC | TRBD2 | TRBJ2-7 | TRBV5-6 | .
CASSERLETGEELFF | TGTGCCAGCAGTGAACGTTTGGAAACAGGGGAGGAGCTGTTTTTT | TRBD1 | TRBJ2-2 | TRBV2 | .
CASEGGTGELFF | TGTGCCAGCGAAGGGGGCACCGGGGAGCTGTTTTTT | . | TRBJ2-2 | TRBV6-4 | .
CASKGRASTDTQYF | TGTGCCAGCAAGGGCAGGGCAAGCACAGATACGCAGTATTTT | . | TRBJ2-3 | TRBV6-1 | .
CASTPQGASYNEQFF | TGTGCCAGCACCCCACAGGGGGCATCTTACAATGAGCAGTTCTTC | TRBD1 | TRBJ2-1 | TRBV6-1 | .